This TCR beta chain was obtained from a study of blood T cells in healthy people across ages. Germline V CDR1 and CDR2: SGHTA, FQGNSA. The CDR3 length is 16 residues. V lost 5 bases and J lost 8; bases outside the gene matches: 12. Then a second PCR, running about 6 to 12 cycles, was carried out with a sample-barcoded 5' primer and a J-beta primer mix. MiXCR, run by TCRdb on the 5' RACE reads, gives a single entry per CDR3 protein. This table has nearly 800,000 distinct CDR3 sequences, roughly 50% appearing once. Study results and limitations: Diversity estimates drawn from one million T cells were deemed underestimates. Unsorted PBMCs prevented conclusive naive versus antigen-experienced comparison. In older individuals, TCR beta diversity per million T cells was lower, falling roughly linearly with age. Not knowing donor CMV status may have confounded expanded clonotype changes.

This clonotype has a handful of counts. The antigen is unknown. Sequencing input: blood. The chain joins TRBV7-2 to TRBJ1-2; 12 positions agree with TRBD1. The sequence came from a middle-aged man in good health. This CDR3 is CASSPQGGTGGWGYTF. Here the CDR3 DNA reads TGTGCCAGCAGCCCACAAGGCGGGACAGGGGGCTGGGGCTACACCTTC. The full variable domain, in which reference TRBV7-2 and TRBJ1-2 provide the parts outside the CDR3, is GAGVSQSPSNKVTEKGKDVELRCDPISGHTALYWYRQSLGQGLEFLIYFQGNSAPDKSGLPSDRFSAERTGGSVSTLTIQRTQQEDSAVYLCASSPQGGTGGWGYTFGSGTRLTVV.